The clone carrying this T cell receptor beta chain came up once. The antigen remains unidentified. The data were obtained in a study of T cells in Graves' hyperthyroidism and ophthalmopathy. Study-wide results and caveats: Stable hyperthyroidism was separated from ophthalmopathy by a model based on 13 V-J features.

Germline CDR1 SGHTA, CDR2 FQGNSA. V was shortened by 2 bases and J by 0 bases, with 10 bases between the two germline ends. The CDR3 is 15 amino acids. The TCR beta CDR3 regions underwent amplification using RNA transcripts as the source. An initial round of RT-PCR targeting the TCR CDR3 relied on the HTBI primer set. In TCRdb, the multiplex PCR reads were re-called with MiXCR into one record per CDR3 protein. The table shows under 300,000 distinct CDR3 sequences, with 25% to 30% occurring only once. Sample: blood. The V call is TRBV7-2, the J call TRBJ1-1; perhaps TRBD1 as D (5 bases). The receptor was derived from a middle-aged man with Graves' hyperthyroidism that later progressed to Graves' ophthalmopathy. The CDR3 region has the DNA TGTGCCAGCAGCTTACTGGGGGTCATGAACACTGAAGCTTTCTTT. This codes for CASSLLGVMNTEAFF.